In this sample, the clone carrying this TCR beta chain turned up many times. This specimen comes from a study of T cells after yellow fever vaccination. Study overall: When fractions had low cell numbers, they were prepared with SMART-Seq v4 Ultra Low Input.

Trimming left V 6 bases short and J 4 bases short, with 9 bases between. The CDR3 is made up of 11 amino acids. Germline V gene lookup returns CDR1 DFQATT and CDR2 SNEGSKA (reference sequence). MiXCR, run by TCRdb on the 5' RACE reads, gives a single entry per CDR3 protein. The sample holds 110,000 or so distinct CDR3 sequences, 7.2% seen once. The receptor was derived from a young man who received the YFV17D yellow fever vaccine. The chain joins TRBV20-1 to TRBJ2-5; D gene ambiguous. This sample comprised CD4+ T cells sorted from PBMCs, obtained more than 35 days after the first yellow fever vaccination. CDR3 loop: CSAVIRETQYF. The CDR3 region has the DNA TGCAGTGCAGTAATCCGAGAGACCCAGTACTTC.